This TCR beta chain came from a study of blood T cells in healthy people across ages. Comments on this clonotype: A read error may account for a junction end that differs from germline.

The CDR3 totals 14 residues. CDR1 is SGHKS and CDR2 is YYEKEE in the germline V gene (reference sequence). For the second PCR, which ran for roughly 6 to 12 cycles, a sample-barcoded 5' primer and a J-beta primer mix were used. TCRdb reprocessed the 5' RACE reads via MiXCR and lists one record per CDR3 protein. The table has around 1.5 million distinct CDR3 sequences, around 35% seen once. The sequence was obtained from a woman under 40 in good health. The V call is TRBV5-5, the J call TRBJ2-7; D is ambiguous. The sequencing sample was made of blood. This CDR3 is CASSVDGPSYGQYF. The CDR3 DNA is TGTGCCAGCAGCGTGGACGGGCCCTCCTACGGGCAGTACTTC.